This TCR beta chain was captured by sequencing in a study of shared T cell receptors in the human thymus. Produced via immunoSEQ multiplex PCR; TCRdb's table is partial and in-frame only. The table lists over 650,000 clones, about 87% of them singletons, with roughly 0.0086% in the top ten. This clone was seen just once. From germline, CDR1 is MNHEY and CDR2 SMNVEV (reference sequence). This CDR3 region has 15 residues. J gave up 3 bases and V 6 bases, and 9 bases lay outside the gene matches. These data were also filed under a second study, of human thymus T cells. That study adds: Donors were healthy Finnish infants having corrective surgery for congenital heart defects.

The specimen sequenced was thymocytes. This clonotype was sampled from a boy under two years old with a congenital heart defect. The chain employs TRBV27 and TRBJ2-3; 7 nucleotides line up with TRBD1. DNA of the CDR3: TGTGCCAGCAGCCGAAACAGGGGTGGAACAGATACGCAGTATTTT. Amino acid sequence: CASSRNRGGTDTQYF.